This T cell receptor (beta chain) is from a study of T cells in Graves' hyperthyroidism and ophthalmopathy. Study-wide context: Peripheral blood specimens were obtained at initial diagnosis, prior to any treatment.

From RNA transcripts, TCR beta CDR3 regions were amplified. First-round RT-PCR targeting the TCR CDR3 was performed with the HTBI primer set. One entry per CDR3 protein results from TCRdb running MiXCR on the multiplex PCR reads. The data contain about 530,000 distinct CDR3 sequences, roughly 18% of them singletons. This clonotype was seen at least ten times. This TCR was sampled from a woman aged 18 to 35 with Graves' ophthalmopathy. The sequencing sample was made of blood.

Written as DNA, the CDR3 is TGTGCCAGCAGTCCAGGGCCCGGGGAGCTGTTTTTT. Its translation is CASSPGPGELFF. The genes are TRBV6-1 and TRBJ2-2, with D possibly matching TRBD1 (5 bases). Germline V gene sequence: CDR1 MNHNS, CDR2 SASEGT. The CDR3 totals 12 residues. Trimming removed 5 bases from V and 6 bases from J, with 7 bases in between.